This TCR beta chain comes out of a study of blood T cell repertoires in COVID-19. The germline CDR1 and CDR2 sequences are SGHAT and FQNNGV. V shed 4 bases and J 4 bases; nucleotides not matched to a gene: 4. This CDR3 spans 15 amino acids. Here immunoSEQ multiplex PCR was the method, and the copy in TCRdb shows in-frame clones only, minus some. The sample contains more than 200,000 clones, 80% to 90% of which appear only once. The TCR sequence derives from a man between 60 and 75 years old with acute or convalescent COVID-19. The sample taken for sequencing was peripheral blood. This rearrangement joins TRBV11-2 to TRBJ2-2, with TRBD1 matching 9 bases. The CDR3 DNA follows: TGTGCCAGCAGCTACAGGGGGCGCGGCACCGGGGAGCTGTTTTTT. It specifies CASSYRGRGTGELFF. The full variable domain, completed using reference TRBV11-2 and TRBJ2-2, is EAGVAQSPRYKIIEKRQSVAFWCNPISGHATLYWYQQILGQGPKLLIQFQNNGVVDDSQLPKDRFSAERLKGVDSTLKIQPAKLEDSAVYLCASSYRGRGTGELFFGEGSRLTVL.